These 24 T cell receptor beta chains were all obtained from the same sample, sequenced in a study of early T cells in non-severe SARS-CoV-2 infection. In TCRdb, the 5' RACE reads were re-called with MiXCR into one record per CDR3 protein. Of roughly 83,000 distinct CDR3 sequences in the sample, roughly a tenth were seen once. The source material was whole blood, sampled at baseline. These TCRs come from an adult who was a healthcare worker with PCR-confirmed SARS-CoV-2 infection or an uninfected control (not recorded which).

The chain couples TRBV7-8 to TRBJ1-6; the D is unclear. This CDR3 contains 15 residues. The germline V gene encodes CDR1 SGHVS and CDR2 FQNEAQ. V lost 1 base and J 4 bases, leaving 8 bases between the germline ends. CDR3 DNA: TGTGCCAGCAGCTTAGTGGACGGATATAATTCACCCCTCCACTTT. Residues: CASSLVDGYNSPLHF.

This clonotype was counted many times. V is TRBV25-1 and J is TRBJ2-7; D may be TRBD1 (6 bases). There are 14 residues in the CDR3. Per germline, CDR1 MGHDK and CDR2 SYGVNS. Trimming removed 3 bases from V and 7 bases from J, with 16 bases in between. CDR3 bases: TGTGCCAGCAGTGAGGGGTTGGGGGCAAGGGAGCAGTACTTC. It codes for CASSEGLGAREQYF.

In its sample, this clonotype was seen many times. The CDR3 loop is CASSSPGPQELFF. CDR3 coding DNA: TGTGCCAGCAGCTCGCCGGGTCCTCAGGAGCTGTTTTTT. The chain carries TRBV7-2 and TRBJ2-2, with no clear D. The CDR3 extends over 13 amino acids. Per the germline V gene, CDR1 is SGHTA and CDR2 is FQGNSA. Trimming removed 4 bases at V and 10 bases at J, with 13 bases between.

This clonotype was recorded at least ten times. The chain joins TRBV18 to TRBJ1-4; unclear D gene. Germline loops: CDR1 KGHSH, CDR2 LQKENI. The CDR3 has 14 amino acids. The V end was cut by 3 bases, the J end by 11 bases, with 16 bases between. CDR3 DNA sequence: TGTGCCAGCTCACCCAAGTCGGAGAACTTTAAACTGTTTTTT. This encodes CASSPKSENFKLFF. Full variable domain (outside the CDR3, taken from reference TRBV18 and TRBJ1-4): NAGVMQNPRHLVRRRGQEARLRCSPMKGHSHVYWYRQLPEEGLKFMVYLQKENIIDESGMPKERFSAEFPKEGPSILRIQQVVRGDSAAYFCASSPKSENFKLFFGSGTQLSVL.

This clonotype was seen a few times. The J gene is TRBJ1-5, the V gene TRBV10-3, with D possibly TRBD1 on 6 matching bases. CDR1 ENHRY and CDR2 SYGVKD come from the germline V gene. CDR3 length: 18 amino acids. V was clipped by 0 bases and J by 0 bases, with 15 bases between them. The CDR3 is CAISESQGTSNSNQPQHF. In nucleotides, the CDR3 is TGTGCCATCAGTGAGTCACAGGGAACCTCTAATAGCAATCAGCCCCAGCATTTT.

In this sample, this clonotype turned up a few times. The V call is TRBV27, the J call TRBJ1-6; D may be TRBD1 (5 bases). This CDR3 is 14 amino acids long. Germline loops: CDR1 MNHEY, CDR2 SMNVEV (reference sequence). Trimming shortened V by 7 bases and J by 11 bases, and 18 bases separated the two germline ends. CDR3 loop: CASTRPGGATPLHF. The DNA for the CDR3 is TGTGCCAGCACCCGCCCCGGGGGTGCGACACCCCTCCACTTT.

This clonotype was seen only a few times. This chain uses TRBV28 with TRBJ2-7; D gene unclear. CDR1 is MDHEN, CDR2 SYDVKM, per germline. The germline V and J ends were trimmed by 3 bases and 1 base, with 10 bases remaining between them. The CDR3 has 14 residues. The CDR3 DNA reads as TGTGCCAGCAGTTTTGAAAACTCTTCCTACGAGCAGTACTTC. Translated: CASSFENSSYEQYF.

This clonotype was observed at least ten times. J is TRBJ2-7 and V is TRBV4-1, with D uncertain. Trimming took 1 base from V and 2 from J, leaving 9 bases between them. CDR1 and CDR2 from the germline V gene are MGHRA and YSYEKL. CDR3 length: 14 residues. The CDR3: CASSQGTVTYEQYF. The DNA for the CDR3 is TGCGCCAGCAGCCAAGGGACCGTCACCTACGAGCAGTACTTC.

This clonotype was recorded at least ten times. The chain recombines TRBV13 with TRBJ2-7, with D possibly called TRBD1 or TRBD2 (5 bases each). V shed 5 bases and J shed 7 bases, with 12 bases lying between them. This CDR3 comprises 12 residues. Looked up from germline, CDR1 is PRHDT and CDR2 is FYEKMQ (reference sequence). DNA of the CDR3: TGTGCCAGCAGCGGGACGCCCAGGGAGCAGTACTTC. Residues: CASSGTPREQYF. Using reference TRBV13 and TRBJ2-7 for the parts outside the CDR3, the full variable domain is AAGVIQSPRHLIKEKRETATLKCYPIPRHDTVYWYQQGPGQDPQFLISFYEKMQSDKGSIPDRFSAQQFSDYHSELNMSSLELGDSALYFCASSGTPREQYFGPGTRLTVT.

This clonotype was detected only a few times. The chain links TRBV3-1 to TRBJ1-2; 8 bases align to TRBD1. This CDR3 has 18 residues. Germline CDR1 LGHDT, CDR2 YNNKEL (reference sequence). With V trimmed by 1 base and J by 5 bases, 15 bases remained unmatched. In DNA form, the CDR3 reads TGTGCCAGCAGCCAAGGAGCTATATGGCAGGGGGCTCAATATGGCTACACCTTC. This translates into CASSQGAIWQGAQYGYTF.

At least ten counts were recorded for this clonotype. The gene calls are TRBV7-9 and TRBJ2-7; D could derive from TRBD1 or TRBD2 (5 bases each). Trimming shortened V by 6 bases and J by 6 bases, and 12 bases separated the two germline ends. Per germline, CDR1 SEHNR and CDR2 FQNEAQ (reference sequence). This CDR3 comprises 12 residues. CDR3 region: CASREGRSEQYF. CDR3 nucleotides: TGTGCCAGCAGAGAGGGACGCAGCGAGCAGTACTTC.

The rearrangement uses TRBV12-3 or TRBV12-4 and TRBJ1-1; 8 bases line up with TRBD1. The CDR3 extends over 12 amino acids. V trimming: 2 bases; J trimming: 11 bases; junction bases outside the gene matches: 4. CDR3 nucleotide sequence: TGTGCCAGCAGTTTAAGGGACAGGATCGCTTTCTTT. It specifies CASSLRDRIAFF.

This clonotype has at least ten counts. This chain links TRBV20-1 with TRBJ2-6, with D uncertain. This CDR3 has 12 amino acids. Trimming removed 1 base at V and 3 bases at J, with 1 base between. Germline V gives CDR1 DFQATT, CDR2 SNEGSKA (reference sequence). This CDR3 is CSARGGANVLTF. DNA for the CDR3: TGCAGTGCTAGAGGTGGGGCCAACGTCCTGACTTTC.

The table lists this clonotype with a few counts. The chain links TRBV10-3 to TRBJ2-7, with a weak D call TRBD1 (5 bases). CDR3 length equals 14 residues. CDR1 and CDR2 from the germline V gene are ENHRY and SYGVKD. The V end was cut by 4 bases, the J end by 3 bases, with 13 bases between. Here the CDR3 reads CAISVQGQFYEQYF. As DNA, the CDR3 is TGTGCCATCAGTGTGCAGGGCCAATTCTACGAGCAGTACTTC.

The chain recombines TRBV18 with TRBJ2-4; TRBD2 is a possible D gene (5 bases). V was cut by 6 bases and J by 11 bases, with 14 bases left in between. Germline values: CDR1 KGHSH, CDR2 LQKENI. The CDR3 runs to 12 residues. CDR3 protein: CASSRETRFQYF. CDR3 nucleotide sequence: TGTGCCAGCTCCCGCGAAACTAGATTTCAGTACTTC.

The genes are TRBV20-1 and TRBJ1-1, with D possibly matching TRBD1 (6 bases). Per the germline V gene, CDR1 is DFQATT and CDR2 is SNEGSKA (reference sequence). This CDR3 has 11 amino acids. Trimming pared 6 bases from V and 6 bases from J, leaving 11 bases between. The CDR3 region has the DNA TGCAGTGCCGCGAGGGGGGCTGAAGCTTTCTTT. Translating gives CSAARGAEAFF.

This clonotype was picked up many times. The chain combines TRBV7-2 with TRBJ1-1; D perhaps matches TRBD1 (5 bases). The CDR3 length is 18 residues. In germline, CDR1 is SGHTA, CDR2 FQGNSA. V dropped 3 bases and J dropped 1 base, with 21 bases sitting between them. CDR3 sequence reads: CASSLRFRDSLGNTEAFF. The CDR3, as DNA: TGTGCCAGCAGCTTGCGGTTCCGGGACTCCCTTGGGAACACTGAAGCTTTCTTT.

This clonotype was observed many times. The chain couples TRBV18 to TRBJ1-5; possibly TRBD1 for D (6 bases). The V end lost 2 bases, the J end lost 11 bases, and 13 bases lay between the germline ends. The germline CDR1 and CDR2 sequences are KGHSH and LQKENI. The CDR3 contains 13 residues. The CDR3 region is CASSPDGGLTQHF. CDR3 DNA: TGTGCCAGCTCACCAGATGGGGGGCTGACCCAGCATTTT.

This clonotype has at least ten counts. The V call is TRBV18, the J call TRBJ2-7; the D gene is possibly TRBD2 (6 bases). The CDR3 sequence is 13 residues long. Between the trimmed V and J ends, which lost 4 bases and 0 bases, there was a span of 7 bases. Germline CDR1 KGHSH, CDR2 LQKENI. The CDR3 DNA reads TGTGCCAGCTCACTGGGGGGCTCCTACGAGCAGTACTTC. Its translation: CASSLGGSYEQYF.

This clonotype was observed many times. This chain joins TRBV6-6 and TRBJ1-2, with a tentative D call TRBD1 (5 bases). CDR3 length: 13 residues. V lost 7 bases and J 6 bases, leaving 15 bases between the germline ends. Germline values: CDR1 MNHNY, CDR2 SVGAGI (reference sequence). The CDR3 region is CASTKEGLDGYTF. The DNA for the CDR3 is TGTGCCAGCACCAAGGAGGGACTCGATGGCTACACCTTC.

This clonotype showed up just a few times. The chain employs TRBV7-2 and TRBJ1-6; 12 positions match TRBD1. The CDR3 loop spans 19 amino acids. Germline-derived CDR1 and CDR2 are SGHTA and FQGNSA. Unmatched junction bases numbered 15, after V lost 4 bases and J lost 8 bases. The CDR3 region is CASSYSGTGGLAPYSPLHF. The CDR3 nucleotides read TGTGCCAGCAGCTATAGTGGGACAGGGGGCTTGGCCCCCTATTCACCCCTCCACTTT. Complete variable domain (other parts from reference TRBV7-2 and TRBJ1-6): GAGVSQSPSNKVTEKGKDVELRCDPISGHTALYWYRQSLGQGLEFLIYFQGNSAPDKSGLPSDRFSAERTGGSVSTLTIQRTQQEDSAVYLCASSYSGTGGLAPYSPLHFGNGTRLTVT.

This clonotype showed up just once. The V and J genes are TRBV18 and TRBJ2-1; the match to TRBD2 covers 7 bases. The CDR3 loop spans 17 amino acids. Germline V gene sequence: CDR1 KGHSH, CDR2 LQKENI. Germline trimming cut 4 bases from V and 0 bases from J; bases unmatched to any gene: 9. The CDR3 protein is CASSLRGSSVSYNEQFF. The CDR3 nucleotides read TGTGCCAGCTCACTCCGCGGGAGTAGCGTCTCCTACAATGAGCAGTTCTTC.

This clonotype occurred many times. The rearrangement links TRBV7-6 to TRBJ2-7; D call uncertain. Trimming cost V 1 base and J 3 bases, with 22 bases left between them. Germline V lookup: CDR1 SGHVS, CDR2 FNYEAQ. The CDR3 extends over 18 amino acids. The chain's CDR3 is CASSLEVDHTTFNYEQYF. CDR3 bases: TGTGCCAGCAGCTTAGAGGTGGACCATACCACATTCAACTACGAGCAGTACTTC.

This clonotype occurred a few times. CDR3 sequence reads: CASSPEEGDEQFF. The CDR3, as DNA: TGTGCCAGCAGTCCAGAGGAGGGGGATGAGCAGTTCTTC. The chain employs TRBV28 and TRBJ2-1; D assignment may be TRBD1 or TRBD2 (6 bases each). Germline V CDR1 and CDR2: MDHEN, SYDVKM. Deletions cut 5 bases from V and 8 bases from J, with 13 bases between. The CDR3 covers 13 residues.